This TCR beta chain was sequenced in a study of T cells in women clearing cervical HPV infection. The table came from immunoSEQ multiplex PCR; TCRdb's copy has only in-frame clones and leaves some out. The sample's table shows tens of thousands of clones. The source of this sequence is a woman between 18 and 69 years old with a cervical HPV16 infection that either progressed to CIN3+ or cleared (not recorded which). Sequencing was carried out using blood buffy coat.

CDR3 bases read: TGTGCCAGCAGCCGCGACAGGAACGAG. The encoded protein is CASSRDRNE. The entire CDR3 is CASSRDRNEQYF. The chain carries TRBV2 and TRBJ2-7, with D possibly TRBD1 on 6 matching bases. With the read ending 3 residues before the CDR3 end, the germline J gene is used to fill in that end. V lost 6 bases, J lost 5 bases, and 11 bases lay in between. Germline V lookup: CDR1 SNHLY, CDR2 FYNNEI. There are 12 residues in the CDR3.